Presented here are 21 T cell receptor beta chains from one specimen sequenced in a study of blood T cell repertoires in COVID-19. Profiling relied on immunoSEQ multiplex PCR, and the TCRdb table lists in-frame clones only, not all of them. Of fewer than 250,000 clones detected, 65% to 90% appear once; the ten largest clones hold 3% to 4.5%. The sample comprised PBMCs or T cells enriched from blood (not recorded which). The receptors come from a middle-aged woman with acute COVID-19.

This clone was seen only a few times. The chain is built from TRBV5-1 and TRBJ1-3; D is undetermined. CDR1 and CDR2 (germline): SGHRS, YFSETQ. Trimming left V 4 bases short and J 4 bases short, with 12 bases between. The CDR3 runs to 14 residues. The DNA for the CDR3 is TGCGCCAGCAGCCCGGAGATCCACGGAAACACCATATATTTT. This sequence encodes CASSPEIHGNTIYF.

This clone was detected a few times. The chain combines TRBV10-2 with TRBJ2-4; D unresolved. CDR3 length equals 13 residues. Germline assignment: CDR1 WSHSY and CDR2 SAAADI. Trimming took 3 bases from V and 0 from J, leaving 3 bases between them. In DNA form, the CDR3 reads TGCGCCAGCAGTGAACTAGCCAAAAACATTCAGTACTTC. Protein: CASSELAKNIQYF.

V gene TRBV13 combines with J gene TRBJ1-6, with D hard to call. The CDR3 has 14 amino acids. Trimming removed 1 base from V and 10 bases from J, with 11 bases in between. Germline V lookup: CDR1 PRHDT, CDR2 FYEKMQ (reference sequence). The CDR3 loop is CASSLERVGSPLHF. The CDR3 nucleotides read TGTGCCAGCAGCTTAGAGAGGGTAGGGTCACCCCTCCACTTT.

This clone was detected once. CDR3 bases: TGTGCCAGCAGCCAAGGCGGGAGGGCCACTGGCAAAAACATTCAGTACTTC. It yields the protein CASSQGGRATGKNIQYF. The genes are TRBV3-1 (or the pseudogene TRBV3-2) and TRBJ2-4, with 9 positions matching TRBD2. Germline trimming cut 1 base from V and 3 bases from J; bases unmatched to any gene: 7. Germline lookup yields CDR1 LGHDT and CDR2 YNNKEL (reference sequence). This CDR3 spans 17 amino acids.

This clone has only a few counts. This sequence joins TRBV5-5 and TRBJ2-3; 9 bases align to TRBD2. Germline V gives CDR1 SGHKS, CDR2 YYEKEE (reference sequence). CDR3 length equals 16 residues. The J segment lost 3 bases and the V segment lost 4 bases, leaving 9 bases of the junction unmatched. The CDR3 is CASSPLAGVATDTQYF. CDR3 sequence (DNA): TGTGCCAGCAGCCCCTTAGCGGGAGTCGCTACAGATACGCAGTATTTT.

The J gene is TRBJ2-5, the V gene TRBV5-8, with 9 positions matching TRBD1. Trimming took 6 bases from V and 1 from J; bases not matched to a gene: 7. Germline CDR1 reads SGHTS; CDR2 reads YDEGEE. The CDR3 extends over 15 amino acids. CDR3 protein: CASITNRGPQETQYF. CDR3 nucleotide sequence: TGTGCCAGCATCACAAACAGGGGGCCCCAAGAGACCCAGTACTTC.

The V and J genes are TRBV11-2 and TRBJ1-6; the D is unclear. V dropped 3 bases and J dropped 4 bases, with 10 bases sitting between them. The CDR3 runs to 15 residues. Per germline, CDR1 SGHAT and CDR2 FQNNGV. The CDR3 region is CASSLMENYNSPLHF. The DNA of the CDR3 is TGTGCCAGCAGCTTGATGGAGAATTATAATTCACCCCTCCACTTT.

The chain has TRBV11-2 and TRBJ2-7; D is ambiguous. The V end was cut by 6 bases, the J end by 2 bases, with 17 bases between. Germline V gene lookup returns CDR1 SGHAT and CDR2 FQNNGV. This CDR3 contains 15 residues. The CDR3 reads CASSSQYIAAYEQYF. DNA of the CDR3: TGTGCCAGCAGTTCCCAGTATATCGCAGCCTACGAGCAGTACTTC.

V gene TRBV9 combines with J gene TRBJ2-1; 10 bases line up with TRBD2. V shed 0 bases, J shed 6 bases, and the junction held 6 bases outside the gene matches. Germline V gene lookup returns CDR1 SGDLS and CDR2 YYNGEE. This CDR3 has 16 residues. CDR3 nucleotides: TGTGCCAGCAGCGTAGGGATAGCGGGAGGCTTCAATGAGCAGTTCTTC. Translating it yields CASSVGIAGGFNEQFF.

The chain combines TRBV6-1 with TRBJ1-5, with D possibly being TRBD1 (6 bases). V was clipped by 4 bases and J by 3 bases, with 19 bases between them. Germline loops: CDR1 MNHNS, CDR2 SASEGT. The CDR3 spans 17 residues. In DNA form, the CDR3 reads TGTGCCAGCAGTGCTACCTCCGGGACACGAGTCAATCAGCCCCAGCATTTT. It specifies CASSATSGTRVNQPQHF.

J is TRBJ1-1 and V is TRBV29-1; TRBD1 is a possible D gene (5 bases). CDR1 is SQVTM, CDR2 ANQGSEA, per germline. This CDR3 has 11 residues. Trimming removed 8 bases at V and 7 bases at J, with 14 bases between. The CDR3 coding sequence is TGCAGCACCAGGGCGAATGGTGAAGCTTTCTTT. This translates into CSTRANGEAFF.

The rearrangement links TRBV9 to TRBJ2-1, with 10 positions matching TRBD2. The CDR3 is 18 amino acids. Germline values: CDR1 SGDLS, CDR2 YYNGEE. Trimming at V came to 2 bases and at J to 7 bases, leaving 15 bases not matched to a gene. The CDR3 loop reads CASSVGLAGAGGRNEQFF. CDR3 bases: TGTGCCAGCAGCGTTGGTCTAGCGGGGGCCGGGGGGAGGAATGAGCAGTTCTTC.

The chain uses TRBV2 and TRBJ1-5, with a possible D match to TRBD1 (6 bases). Germline V CDR1 and CDR2: SNHLY, FYNNEI. There are 14 residues in the CDR3. V was pared by 6 bases and J by 5 bases, with 14 bases between. The CDR3 protein is CASSSQGYDQPQHF. The CDR3 DNA follows: TGTGCCAGCAGCTCACAGGGTTACGATCAGCCCCAGCATTTT.

The chain carries TRBV11-3 and TRBJ2-1; perhaps TRBD2 as D (6 bases). CDR1 SGHNT and CDR2 YENEEA come from the germline V gene. The CDR3 extends over 12 amino acids. V lost 7 bases to trimming and J lost 4 bases, with 8 bases between them. DNA of the CDR3: TGTGCCAGCACGGGACTGTACAATGAGCAGTTCTTC. Translated: CASTGLYNEQFF. The whole variable domain, filled in from reference TRBV11-3 and TRBJ2-1, reads EAGVVQSPRYKIIEKKQPVAFWCNPISGHNTLYWYLQNLGQGPELLIRYENEEAVDDSQLPKDRFSAERLKGVDSTLKIQPAELGDSAVYLCASTGLYNEQFFGPGTRLTVL.

V gene TRBV9 combines with J gene TRBJ2-3; 7 positions match TRBD1. CDR1 and CDR2 from the germline V gene are SGDLS and YYNGEE. The CDR3 is 15 residues long. V lost 3 bases, J lost 1 base, and 5 bases stayed unmatched. The CDR3 coding sequence is TGTGCCAGCAGCGAGTTCGACAGGGGCACAGATACGCAGTATTTT. Its protein is CASSEFDRGTDTQYF. The full variable domain, rest sourced from reference TRBV9 and TRBJ2-3, is DSGVTQTPKHLITATGQRVTLRCSPRSGDLSVYWYQQSLDQGLQFLIQYYNGEERAKGNILERFSAQQFPDLHSELNLSSLELGDSALYFCASSEFDRGTDTQYFGPGTRLTVL.

This chain uses TRBV10-2 with TRBJ1-2; 8 nucleotides align to TRBD1. The V and J ends lost 6 bases and 8 bases, in that order; junction bases with no gene match: 5. Germline CDR1 reads WSHSY; CDR2 reads SAAADI. The CDR3 runs 12 residues. CDR3 region: CASRDRESGYTF. CDR3 nucleotides: TGCGCCAGCAGGGACAGGGAGTCAGGCTACACCTTC.

This chain uses TRBV7-9 with TRBJ2-7; TRBD2 is a possible D gene (6 bases). Germline-derived CDR1 and CDR2 are SEHNR and FQNEAQ (reference sequence). V lost 2 bases to trimming and J lost 4 bases, with 9 bases between them. This CDR3 has 13 amino acids. CDR3 coding DNA: TGTGCCAGCAGCTTATTCCGGGGGTACGAGCAGTACTTC. Its translation: CASSLFRGYEQYF.

The chain uses TRBV4-3 and TRBJ2-7, with 14 bases identical to TRBD2. The CDR3 is 16 amino acids. Trimming removed 0 bases from V and 4 bases from J; junction bases left unmatched: 2. Germline V CDR1 and CDR2: LGHNA, YSLEER. CDR3 DNA sequence: TGCGCCAGCAGCCAAGAAGGGACTAGCGGGAGTTACGAGCAGTACTTC. This translates into CASSQEGTSGSYEQYF.

The V call is TRBV27, the J call TRBJ2-2; D might be TRBD2 (5 bases). Germline V gene lookup returns CDR1 MNHEY and CDR2 SMNVEV (reference sequence). V lost 8 bases, J lost 0 bases, and 13 bases lay in between. The CDR3 sequence is 15 residues long. CDR3 sequence reads: CASRSGYSNTGELFF. In DNA, the CDR3 is TGTGCCAGCCGTTCGGGGTACTCGAACACCGGGGAGCTGTTTTTT.

This chain connects TRBV12-1 to TRBJ2-5; the D call TRBD1 from the table was never checked on the DNA. TRBV12-1 is tagged as a pseudogene. The CDR3 extends over 16 amino acids. The CDR3 loop reads CASVGRGERMKETQYF. CDR3 nucleotides: TGTGCCAGCGTCGGCAGGGGTGAAAGAATGAAGGAGACCCAGTACTTC.

The chain carries TRBV9 and TRBJ1-2; no definite D call. This CDR3 spans 15 amino acids. The V end was cut by 1 base, the J end by 4 bases, with 14 bases between. Germline CDR1 reads SGDLS; CDR2 reads YYNGEE. CDR3 residues: CASSVNEQSRYGYTF. In nucleotides, the CDR3 is TGTGCCAGCAGCGTAAACGAACAGTCGCGCTATGGCTACACCTTC.